A single sample gave rise to the 20 T cell receptor beta chains below, sequenced in a study of monozygotic twins with inflammatory bowel disease. TCRdb re-called the 5' RACE reads and shows each CDR3 protein once, DNA omitted. Its clone listing holds 300,000 to 400,000 distinct CDR3 sequences. Sequencing input: blood. The receptors stem from a human donor with ulcerative colitis or Crohn's disease, or a healthy co-twin of an affected twin (not recorded which).

The chain links TRBV18 to TRBJ2-7; TCRdb outputs TRBD2, but without DNA this stays unchecked. The CDR3 sequence is 15 residues long. Germline V gene data show CDR1 as KGHSH and CDR2 as LQKENI. This CDR3 reads CASSKTSGGAYEQYF.

The chain joins TRBV28 to TRBJ2-1; lacking DNA, the TRBD2 call made by TCRdb goes unchecked. Germline CDR1 reads MDHEN; CDR2 reads SYDVKM. CDR3 length equals 14 residues. CDR3: CASSGTPTYNEQFF.

The chain has TRBV18 and TRBJ2-5. In germline, CDR1 is KGHSH, CDR2 LQKENI. There are 14 residues in the CDR3. CDR3 region: CASSPQGYKETQYF. The variable domain in full, with the rest retrieved from reference TRBV18 and TRBJ2-5, is NAGVMQNPRHLVRRRGQEARLRCSPMKGHSHVYWYRQLPEEGLKFMVYLQKENIIDESGMPKERFSAEFPKEGPSILRIQQVVRGDSAAYFCASSPQGYKETQYFGPGTRLLVL.

V and J are TRBV28 and TRBJ1-5; TCRdb proposes TRBD1, but this gene call is untestable without DNA. The germline gives CDR1 MDHEN, CDR2 SYDVKM. The CDR3 contains 16 residues. The chain's CDR3 is CASSQTVKWGNQPQHF.

V gene TRBV3-1 combines with J gene TRBJ2-5; TCRdb's D gene call, TRBD2, goes unchecked for lack of DNA. CDR3 length equals 16 residues. Germline loops: CDR1 LGHDT, CDR2 YNNKEL (reference sequence). The CDR3 loop is CASSLHESGRKETQYF.

The rearrangement joins TRBV6-1 to TRBJ2-5. The germline V gene encodes CDR1 MNHNS and CDR2 SASEGT. This CDR3 comprises 13 residues. CDR3 sequence reads: CASRKQVQETQYF.

V gene TRBV6-2 or TRBV6-3 combines with J gene TRBJ2-1; absent DNA, TCRdb's TRBD1 call cannot be checked. Germline V lookup: CDR1 MNHEY, CDR2 SVGEGT. This CDR3 has 15 amino acids. CDR3: CASSGGQSSYNEQFF.

The CDR3: CSTKGAGVSSYQPQHF. The chain couples TRBV20-1 to TRBJ1-5; the D gene TCRdb calls, TRBD1, cannot be checked with no DNA. The CDR3 is 16 residues long. CDR1 and CDR2 from the germline V gene are DFQATT and SNEGSKA (reference sequence).

The CDR3 loop is CASSLTGLGTEAFF. V and J are TRBV7-2 and TRBJ1-1; the D gene TCRdb calls, TRBD1, cannot be checked with no DNA. The CDR3 has 14 amino acids. The germline gives CDR1 SGHTA, CDR2 FQGNSA.

The V gene is TRBV18, the J gene TRBJ2-1; TCRdb picks TRBD2, but there is no DNA to check that call. CDR3 length: 14 residues. The germline V gene has CDR1 KGHSH and CDR2 LQKENI. The CDR3 sequence is CASSNSASDNEQFF.

The chain joins TRBV18 to TRBJ2-3. Looked up from germline, CDR1 is KGHSH and CDR2 is LQKENI. The CDR3 is made up of 13 amino acids. The chain's CDR3 is CASSPPSTDTQYF.

This chain uses TRBV12-3 or TRBV12-4 with TRBJ2-3; absent DNA, TCRdb's TRBD1 call cannot be checked. The CDR3 runs 13 residues. CDR3 protein: CASRPRQGQEQYF.

The chain has TRBV5-1 and TRBJ1-5; TCRdb picks TRBD1, but there is no DNA to check that call. This CDR3 is built from 16 residues. The germline gives CDR1 SGHRS, CDR2 YFSETQ. CDR3 in amino acids: CASSRFRQGEHQPQHF.

This chain links TRBV28 with TRBJ2-2; lacking DNA, the TRBD1 call made by TCRdb goes unchecked. Germline CDR1 and CDR2: MDHEN and SYDVKM. The CDR3 is 14 amino acids. The CDR3 loop is CTSRGVVDTGELFF.

The chain is built from TRBV27 and TRBJ2-7; TCRdb picks TRBD2, but there is no DNA to check that call. The CDR3 is 13 residues long. CDR1 is MNHEY and CDR2 is SMNVEV in the germline V gene (reference sequence). This chain's CDR3 is CASSSGGASEQYF.

The chain is built from TRBV5-1 and TRBJ2-3; TCRdb names TRBD1, which stays unverified in the absence of DNA. Germline loops: CDR1 SGHRS, CDR2 YFSETQ. This CDR3 spans 15 amino acids. The CDR3 here is CASSSTGVEGDTQYF.

The chain is built from TRBV7-2 and TRBJ2-2. Germline lookup yields CDR1 SGHTA and CDR2 FQGNSA. The CDR3 loop spans 14 amino acids. The CDR3: CASSPTVNTGELIF.

The chain couples TRBV2 to TRBJ1-1. Germline CDR1 SNHLY, CDR2 FYNNEI. The CDR3 is made up of 14 amino acids. CDR3 protein: CASSKIEGDTEAFF.

The gene calls are TRBV20-1 and TRBJ1-2. CDR1 is DFQATT, CDR2 SNEGSKA, per germline (reference sequence). The CDR3 length is 12 residues. CDR3 loop: CSARELIYGYTF.

CDR3 sequence reads: CASSFTDANYGYTF. The gene calls are TRBV5-5 and TRBJ1-2. Germline V gene lookup returns CDR1 SGHKS and CDR2 YYEKEE (reference sequence). The CDR3 length is 14 residues. The full variable domain, its missing parts supplied by reference TRBV5-5 and TRBJ1-2, is DAGVTQSPTHLIKTRGQQVTLRCSPISGHKSVSWYQQVLGQGPQFIFQYYEKEERGRGNFPDRFSARQFPNYSSELNVNALLLGDSALYLCASSFTDANYGYTFGSGTRLTVV.